These T cell receptor beta chains were read from a single sample in a study of shared clonotypes between healthy human individuals. Clones were read by immunoSEQ multiplex PCR, and TCRdb kept only the in-frame ones, dropping some. The data show 2 million to 2.5 million clones, with about 94% seen just once and around 0.13% held by the top ten. Sequences were obtained from naive CD4+ T cells sorted from blood. The receptors derive from a man aged 18 to 29 in good health. Both conserved end residues are part of each CDR3. D genes are given only for firm matches.

V gene	J gene	D gene	CDR3 protein	CDR3 DNA
TRBV18	TRBJ2-7	.	CASSGDLPREQYF	TGTGCCAGCTCCGGGGACCTTCCTAGAGAGCAGTACTTC
TRBV7-9	TRBJ2-5	TRBD1	CASSYSGTEKETQYF	TGTGCCAGCAGCTATTCCGGGACAGAGAAAGAGACCCAGTACTTC
TRBV6-5	TRBJ2-1	.	CASSFLRNWENEQFF	TGTGCCAGCTCCTTTCTGAGGAATTGGGAGAATGAGCAGTTCTTC
TRBV6-5	TRBJ1-2	TRBD1	CASSYKDRGFGYTF	TGTGCCAGCAGTTACAAGGACAGGGGGTTTGGCTACACCTTC
TRBV5-4	TRBJ1-1	.	CASSLGGAPTGAFF	TGTGCCAGCAGCTTGGGAGGGGCCCCAACTGGGGCTTTCTTT
TRBV5-1	TRBJ2-2	.	CASSLAAPPRELFF	TGCGCCAGCAGCTTGGCCGCCCCCCCCCGGGAGCTGTTTTTT
TRBV6-1	TRBJ2-7	.	CASSEGTVVGEQYF	TGTGCCAGCAGTGAAGGGACAGTGGTGGGCGAGCAGTACTTC
TRBV7-9	TRBJ1-1	TRBD1	CASSLATGSKAFF	TGTGCCAGCAGCTTAGCGACAGGGAGTAAAGCTTTCTTT
TRBV6-5	TRBJ2-7	.	CASARLGEQYF	TGTGCCAGCGCCCGGTTGGGCGAGCAGTACTTC
TRBV5-6	TRBJ2-1	.	CASSPGTPSYNEQFF	TGTGCCAGCAGCCCTGGGACTCCCTCCTACAATGAGCAGTTCTTC
TRBV5-7	TRBJ2-1	.	CASSGGHWNEQFF	TGTGCCAGCAGCGGGGGCCATTGGAATGAGCAGTTCTTC
TRBV10-3	TRBJ1-2	.	CAISESPGGYTF	TGTGCCATCAGTGAGTCCCCGGGTGGCTACACCTTC
TRBV10-2	TRBJ1-5	TRBD1	CASSVGQGANQPQHF	TGCGCCAGCAGCGTGGGACAGGGGGCCAATCAGCCCCAGCATTTT
TRBV7-9	TRBJ2-4	.	CASSLGGGQNIQYF	TGTGCCAGCAGCCTAGGGGGAGGGCAAAACATTCAGTACTTC
TRBV5-6	TRBJ2-7	.	CASIESGRGISYEQYF	TGTGCCAGCATCGAAAGTGGCCGGGGGATTTCCTACGAGCAGTACTTC
TRBV2	TRBJ2-7	.	CASILQGQSYEQYF	TGTGCCAGCATCCTCCAGGGGCAATCCTACGAGCAGTACTTC
TRBV19	TRBJ2-1	TRBD1	CASSIHSQGAYNEQFF	TGTGCCAGTAGTATTCATTCCCAGGGGGCCTACAATGAGCAGTTCTTC
TRBV5-1	TRBJ2-4	.	CASGLEGGKNIQYF	TGCGCCAGCGGTCTAGAAGGGGGCAAAAACATTCAGTACTTC
TRBV30	TRBJ1-3	.	CARRSASGNTIYF	TGTGCTCGCAGGAGCGCCTCTGGAAACACCATATATTTT
TRBV7-9	TRBJ2-5	TRBD2	CASSLRLAGELQETQYF	TGTGCCAGCAGCTTACGGTTAGCGGGGGAACTCCAAGAGACCCAGTACTTC
TRBV7-9	TRBJ1-4	.	CASSRESDNEKLFF	TGTGCCAGCAGCCGGGAGTCTGATAATGAAAAACTGTTTTTT
TRBV2	TRBJ2-7	TRBD2	CASTSLGEGLSYEQYF	TGTGCCAGCACCTCCTTGGGGGAGGGCCTCTCCTACGAGCAGTACTTC